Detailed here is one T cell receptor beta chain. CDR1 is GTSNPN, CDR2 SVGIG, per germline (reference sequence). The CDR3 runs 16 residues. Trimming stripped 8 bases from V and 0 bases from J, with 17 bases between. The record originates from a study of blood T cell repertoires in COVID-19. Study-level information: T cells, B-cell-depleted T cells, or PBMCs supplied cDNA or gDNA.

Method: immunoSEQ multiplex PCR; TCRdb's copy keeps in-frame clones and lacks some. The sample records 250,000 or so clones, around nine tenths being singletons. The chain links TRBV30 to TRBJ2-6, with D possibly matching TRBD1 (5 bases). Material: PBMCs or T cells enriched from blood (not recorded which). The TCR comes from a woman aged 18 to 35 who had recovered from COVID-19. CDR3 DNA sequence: TGTGCCGGGGCTTTTGGCCTGCACTCTGGGGCCAACGTCCTGACTTTC. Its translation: CAGAFGLHSGANVLTF.